These 25 T cell receptor beta chains originate from one sample sequenced in a study of blood T cell repertoires in COVID-19. The assay was immunoSEQ multiplex PCR, and TCRdb's table has in-frame clones only and misses some. The table has 110,000 to 150,000 clones, roughly 91% seen once; the top ten hold about 3.2%. Sequenced material: peripheral blood. The source is a man aged 60 to 75 with active or convalescent COVID-19.

This clone was counted a few times. The chain couples TRBV7-3 to TRBJ2-5; TRBD2 aligns across 9 bases. The CDR3 runs to 14 residues. After removal of 5 bases from V and 5 bases from J, the junction contained 6 bases not matched to a gene. The germline V gene encodes CDR1 SGHTA and CDR2 FQGTGA. The CDR3 protein is CASSPGTSLETQYF. Here the CDR3 DNA reads TGTGCCAGCAGCCCGGGGACTAGCTTGGAGACCCAGTACTTC.

The gene calls are TRBV7-6 and TRBJ2-7; a possible D gene is TRBD1 (6 bases). Germline V CDR1 and CDR2: SGHVS, FNYEAQ. This CDR3 has 15 residues. The V end lost 1 base, the J end lost 0 bases, and 10 bases lay between the germline ends. As DNA, the CDR3 is TGTGCCAGCAGCTTAGAACAGGGAGCCTCCTACGAGCAGTACTTC. Protein sequence: CASSLEQGASYEQYF.

This rearrangement joins TRBV2 to TRBJ2-7, with D possibly being TRBD2 (7 bases). The V gene lost 6 bases and the J gene lost 5 bases, with 20 bases spanning the gap. Germline loops: CDR1 SNHLY, CDR2 FYNNEI. The CDR3 length is 15 residues. CDR3 loop: CASSPRVGGPNEQYF. CDR3 nucleotides: TGTGCCAGCAGCCCCCGGGTGGGGGGGCCGAACGAGCAGTACTTC.

The count of this clone is one. The chain is built from TRBV18 and TRBJ2-2; 13 bases map to TRBD2. V lost 6 bases and J lost 1; bases outside the gene matches: 8. The CDR3 contains 18 residues. Germline CDR1 and CDR2: KGHSH and LQKENI. CDR3 amino acids: CASSPSGTSGKNTGELFF. CDR3 bases: TGTGCCAGCTCCCCTTCCGGGACTAGCGGGAAGAACACCGGGGAGCTGTTTTTT.

The rearrangement joins TRBV7-2 to TRBJ1-2; 8 bases fit TRBD1. V gave up 6 bases and J gave up 11 bases; unmatched junction bases: 20. This CDR3 is 16 amino acids long. The germline CDR1 and CDR2 sequences are SGHTA and FQGNSA. CDR3: CASRPTSPPDRAYYTF. The CDR3 region has the DNA TGTGCCAGCAGGCCAACCTCGCCTCCGGACAGGGCTTATTACACCTTC.

V and J are TRBV5-1 and TRBJ2-3; D is possibly TRBD2 (5 bases). The CDR3 totals 14 residues. V was clipped by 5 bases and J by 1 base, with 11 bases between them. Germline CDR1 and CDR2: SGHRS and YFSETQ. The CDR3 coding sequence is TGCGCCAGCAGAGCGGTGGCGGGCACAGATACGCAGTATTTT. Its protein product is CASRAVAGTDTQYF.

The chain uses TRBV28 and TRBJ2-7, with a weak D call TRBD2 (5 bases). Trimming took off 0 bases at V and 6 bases at J, with 18 bases between the two ends. Germline CDR1 reads MDHEN; CDR2 reads SYDVKM. The CDR3 sequence is 16 residues long. In nucleotides, the CDR3 is TGTGCCAGCAGTTTATGCGTGGACTTCGGGGTCTGCGAGCAGTACTTC. It codes for CASSLCVDFGVCEQYF.

There are many counts of this clone. Other DNA sequences in the sample encode the same CDR3. J is TRBJ1-5 and V is TRBV7-8; 8 nucleotides match TRBD1. CDR1 and CDR2 (germline): SGHVS, FQNEAQ. This CDR3 comprises 15 residues. V was pared by 1 base and J by 1 base, with 0 bases of the junction left unmatched. CDR3 protein: CASSLGTGSNQPQHF. In DNA form, the CDR3 reads TGTGCCAGCAGCTTAGGGACAGGGAGCAATCAGCCCCAGCATTTT.

This clone was counted only a few times. The chain has TRBV28 and TRBJ1-6, with 7 bases lining up with TRBD1. Germline V gene lookup returns CDR1 MDHEN and CDR2 SYDVKM. The CDR3 consists of 14 residues. V was pared by 4 bases and J by 7 bases, with 4 bases of the junction left unmatched. This chain's CDR3 is CASSSGQLNSPLHF. The CDR3 DNA reads TGTGCCAGCAGTTCGGGACAGCTAAATTCACCCCTCCACTTT.

The gene calls are TRBV11-3 and TRBJ1-1; no clear D gene. Germline V gene lookup returns CDR1 SGHNT and CDR2 YENEEA. This CDR3 spans 14 amino acids. Trimming stripped 5 bases from V and 7 bases from J, with 17 bases between. CDR3 region: CASSRGSSRDEAFF. The CDR3 DNA reads TGTGCCAGCAGCCGGGGATCCAGCAGAGATGAAGCTTTCTTT.

The chain links TRBV11-2 to TRBJ2-7, with a tentative D call TRBD2 (5 bases). Germline V gene sequence: CDR1 SGHAT, CDR2 FQNNGV. Trimming stripped 3 bases from V and 5 bases from J, with 14 bases between. This CDR3 comprises 14 residues. DNA of the CDR3: TGTGCCAGCAGCTTCTTACGGAGGCGGAACGAGCAGTACTTC. Translation gives CASSFLRRRNEQYF.

The rearrangement uses TRBV6-5 and TRBJ2-3; perhaps TRBD2 as D (5 bases). Germline lookup yields CDR1 MNHEY and CDR2 SVGAGI. CDR3 length equals 13 residues. The V end was cut by 7 bases, the J end by 2 bases, with 10 bases between. CDR3 nucleotides: TGTGCCAGCAAAGGAGCGGTCACAGATACGCAGTATTTT. Its translation is CASKGAVTDTQYF.

This chain uses TRBV28 with TRBJ2-5; 10 bases agree with TRBD1. CDR1 is MDHEN and CDR2 is SYDVKM in the germline V gene. V was pared by 6 bases and J by 4 bases, with 8 bases of the junction left unmatched. This CDR3 spans 15 amino acids. CDR3 region: CASSPDRGLGETQYF. The CDR3 bases are TGTGCCAGCAGCCCAGACAGGGGGCTGGGAGAGACCCAGTACTTC.

The J gene is TRBJ2-7, the V gene TRBV6-5; D possibly corresponds to TRBD1 (6 bases). The germline V gene encodes CDR1 MNHEY and CDR2 SVGAGI. This CDR3 comprises 14 residues. V lost 4 bases, J lost 2 bases, and 12 bases lay in between. The CDR3 loop is CASSSGTLTYEQYF. The CDR3 nucleotides read TGTGCCAGCAGTTCCGGGACATTGACCTACGAGCAGTACTTC.

This chain links TRBV2 with TRBJ2-7; 8 nucleotides agree with TRBD1. This CDR3 spans 17 amino acids. Trimming cost V 6 bases and J 0 bases; bases outside gene matches: 13. The germline V gene has CDR1 SNHLY and CDR2 FYNNEI. CDR3 in amino acids: CASRQMAGQDISYEQYF. CDR3 DNA sequence: TGTGCCAGCAGGCAAATGGCGGGACAGGATATCTCCTACGAGCAGTACTTC.

This chain connects TRBV24-1 to TRBJ1-4; tentative D call: TRBD1 (6 bases). This CDR3 comprises 16 residues. Trimming took off 3 bases at V and 4 bases at J, with 14 bases between the two ends. Germline V lookup: CDR1 KGHDR, CDR2 SFDVKD. The chain's CDR3 is CATSDPRTGSNEKLFF. DNA of the CDR3: TGTGCCACCAGTGATCCCCGCACAGGGAGTAATGAAAAACTGTTTTTT.

The V gene is TRBV24-1, the J gene TRBJ2-5; D is perhaps TRBD2 (5 bases). The CDR3 loop spans 12 amino acids. The germline V gene encodes CDR1 KGHDR and CDR2 SFDVKD. Trimming cost V 4 bases and J 6 bases, with 8 bases left between them. DNA of the CDR3: TGTGCCACCAGTGAGGCCGGGAAGACCCAGTACTTC. It yields the protein CATSEAGKTQYF.

The chain couples TRBV7-6 to TRBJ1-6; a possible D gene is TRBD1 (6 bases). V lost 5 bases and J 8 bases, leaving 16 bases between the germline ends. The germline V gene encodes CDR1 SGHVS and CDR2 FNYEAQ. The CDR3 length is 15 residues. CDR3 sequence: CASSRAGRGDSPLHF. The CDR3 DNA follows: TGTGCCAGCAGCCGGGCAGGCAGGGGCGATTCACCCCTCCACTTT.

The chain couples TRBV11-2 to TRBJ1-6, with 8 nucleotides matching TRBD1. The CDR3 loop spans 13 amino acids. CDR1 and CDR2 (germline): SGHAT, FQNNGV. J was trimmed by 10 bases and V by 5 bases; bases with no gene match: 4. Here the CDR3 DNA reads TGTGCCAGCAGCACAGGGGGGGGGTCACCCCTCCACTTT. It codes for CASSTGGGSPLHF.

The genes are TRBV5-8 and TRBJ2-2; 8 bases map to TRBD2. Per the germline V gene, CDR1 is SGHTS and CDR2 is YDEGEE. The CDR3 is 16 residues long. Trimming removed 4 bases from V and 7 bases from J; junction bases left unmatched: 12. The CDR3: CASSLTGSGKGGELFF. The CDR3 DNA is TGTGCCAGCAGCCTGACGGGTAGCGGGAAAGGCGGGGAGCTGTTTTTT.

The V gene is TRBV7-9, the J gene TRBJ1-4; D possibly corresponds to TRBD1 (5 bases). This CDR3 is 15 amino acids long. CDR1 and CDR2 from the germline V gene are SEHNR and FQNEAQ (reference sequence). The V end was cut by 1 base, the J end by 5 bases, with 11 bases between. This chain's CDR3 is CASSLGAGANEKLFF. DNA for the CDR3: TGTGCCAGCAGCTTAGGGGCTGGGGCGAATGAAAAACTGTTTTTT.

The chain combines TRBV18 with TRBJ2-2; 10 nucleotides line up with TRBD2. Germline CDR1 and CDR2: KGHSH and LQKENI. The V and J ends lost 4 bases and 7 bases, in that order; junction bases with no gene match: 3. The CDR3 loop spans 14 amino acids. CDR3 protein: CASSLTSGHGELFF. The CDR3 bases are TGTGCCAGCTCACTGACTAGCGGGCACGGGGAGCTGTTTTTT.

J is TRBJ1-4 and V is TRBV29-1, with 10 bases that match TRBD1. The CDR3 contains 13 residues. Trimming removed 6 bases from V and 5 bases from J; junction bases left unmatched: 3. The germline V gene has CDR1 SQVTM and CDR2 ANQGSEA. The CDR3 DNA sequence: TGCAGCGTCCCGGGACAGGGGAATGAAAAACTGTTTTTT. As protein: CSVPGQGNEKLFF.

In nucleotides, the CDR3 is TGTGCCAGCTCGACAGGGAACACCATATATTTT. Translating gives CASSTGNTIYF. This chain links TRBV2 with TRBJ1-3, with 7 positions matching TRBD1. The CDR3 spans 11 residues. After removal of 8 bases from V and 7 bases from J, the junction contained 2 bases not matched to a gene. CDR1 is SNHLY and CDR2 is FYNNEI in the germline V gene.

The chain employs TRBV5-5 and TRBJ2-1; possibly TRBD1 for D (5 bases). This CDR3 is 14 amino acids long. Trimming stripped 4 bases from V and 5 bases from J, with 13 bases between. Germline V gene sequence: CDR1 SGHKS, CDR2 YYEKEE (reference sequence). CDR3 DNA: TGTGCCAGCAGCCCAGGACACATAGACAATGAGCAGTTCTTC. The encoded protein is CASSPGHIDNEQFF.